Below are 10 T cell receptor beta chains sequenced from a single sample in a study of OX40 agonist ivuxolimab in advanced cancers. TCRdb keeps only in-frame clones here, not all; method: immunoSEQ multiplex PCR. Of some 83,000 clones listed, 85% to 90% are singletons. Source: CD4+ or CD8+ T cells sorted from blood, taken in a trial of the OX40 agonist ivuxolimab. Source of these receptors: an adult with an advanced solid tumor such as melanoma, head and neck, liver or kidney cancer.

In DNA form, the CDR3 reads TGCGCCAGCAGCTTGGCGGCCAGGGACACTGAAGCTTTCTTT. Translated: CASSLAARDTEAFF. The chain is built from TRBV5-1 and TRBJ1-1; D is perhaps TRBD1 (5 bases). CDR1 is SGHRS and CDR2 is YFSETQ in the germline V gene. V was shortened by 0 bases and J by 3 bases, with 9 bases between the two germline ends. There are 14 residues in the CDR3.

This clone was observed once. The genes are TRBV7-3 and TRBJ2-2; D call uncertain. The CDR3 runs 13 residues. Germline V CDR1 and CDR2: SGHTA, FQGTGA. Trimming shortened V by 8 bases and J by 0 bases, and 7 bases separated the two germline ends. For the CDR3, the DNA is TGTGCCAGCCGGGCCTCGAACACCGGGGAGCTGTTTTTT. It translates to CASRASNTGELFF. The full variable domain, completed using reference TRBV7-3 and TRBJ2-2, is GAGVSQTPSNKVTEKGKYVELRCDPISGHTALYWYRQSLGQGPEFLIYFQGTGAADDSGLPNDRFFAVRPEGSVSTLKIQRTERGDSAVYLCASRASNTGELFFGEGSRLTVL.

This rearrangement joins TRBV19 to TRBJ2-7; no reliable D call. Trimming removed 8 bases at V and 6 bases at J, with 17 bases between. This CDR3 has 13 amino acids. The V gene's germline CDR1 is LNHDA and CDR2 SQIVND (reference sequence). The chain's CDR3 is CASSDRLALEQYF. For the CDR3, the DNA is TGTGCCAGTTCGGACCGCCTCGCCCTCGAGCAGTACTTC.

The CDR3 bases are TGTGCCAGCACTATAACGGGGGCAACTAATGAAAAACTGTTTTTT. This gives the protein CASTITGATNEKLFF. The chain has TRBV6-6 and TRBJ1-4, with a weak D call TRBD1 (5 bases). Trimming took 7 bases from V and 0 from J, leaving 12 bases between them. The CDR3 extends over 15 amino acids. Germline CDR1 is MNHNY and CDR2 is SVGAGI (reference sequence).

This sequence joins TRBV25-1 and TRBJ1-5, with a possible D match to TRBD1 (6 bases). There are 13 residues in the CDR3. V lost 10 bases to trimming and J lost 4 bases, with 14 bases between them. The germline V gene encodes CDR1 MGHDK and CDR2 SYGVNS. The CDR3 bases are TGTGCCACCCGGGGGCAGGGGAATCAGCCCCAGCATTTT. Protein sequence: CATRGQGNQPQHF.

This chain joins TRBV18 and TRBJ2-1; D may be TRBD1 (6 bases). Between the trimmed V and J ends, which lost 1 base and 9 bases, there was a span of 13 bases. CDR1 KGHSH and CDR2 LQKENI come from the germline V gene. The CDR3 runs 14 residues. In DNA form, the CDR3 reads TGTGCCAGCTCACCACTGGACAGCCAGGGTGAGCAGTTCTTC. Translating gives CASSPLDSQGEQFF.

The chain combines TRBV5-1 with TRBJ2-7; a possible D gene is TRBD2 (6 bases). The CDR3 consists of 17 residues. CDR1 is SGHRS, CDR2 YFSETQ, per germline. The V end lost 0 bases, the J end lost 2 bases, and 18 bases lay between the germline ends. CDR3 amino acids: CASSLVGGTPSPYEQYF. The CDR3 nucleotides are TGCGCCAGCAGCTTGGTGGGGGGTACTCCATCCCCCTACGAGCAGTACTTC.

The chain has TRBV7-2 and TRBJ2-1; D is unresolved. The CDR3 extends over 13 amino acids. The V and J ends lost 1 base and 7 bases respectively, with 8 bases between them. Germline V CDR1 and CDR2: SGHTA, FQGNSA. The CDR3: CASSLVTRNEQFF. The CDR3, as DNA: TGTGCCAGCAGCTTAGTGACGAGAAATGAGCAGTTCTTC.

CDR3 protein: CASRGTAPVGSYEQYF. CDR3 nucleotide sequence: TGTGCCAGCAGAGGGACAGCGCCTGTCGGCTCCTACGAGCAGTACTTC. This chain joins TRBV27 and TRBJ2-7; 7 positions agree with TRBD1. This CDR3 comprises 16 residues. With V trimmed by 6 bases and J by 0 bases, 11 bases remained unmatched. Germline assignment: CDR1 MNHEY and CDR2 SMNVEV (reference sequence).

The chain has TRBV2 and TRBJ1-2; D is uncertain. Trimming took 6 bases from V and 0 from J, leaving 11 bases between them. Per germline, CDR1 SNHLY and CDR2 FYNNEI. The CDR3 runs to 14 residues. The CDR3 sequence: CASSARGANYGYTF. CDR3 in DNA: TGTGCCAGCAGCGCCCGGGGAGCTAACTATGGCTACACCTTC.